What follows are 2 T cell receptor beta chains derived from one specimen sequenced in a study of identical twins. TCRdb reanalysed the 5' RACE reads using MiXCR and keeps one entry per CDR3 protein. The sample contains fewer than 550,000 distinct CDR3 sequences, approximately 14% of which appear only once. These data were also filed under a second study, of yellow fever vaccine responses in identical twins.

The sample comprised CD4+ T cells sorted from blood. The receptors come from a young woman in good health.

This chain connects TRBV7-8 to TRBJ2-7, with 9 bases identical to TRBD1. Germline CDR1 is SGHVS and CDR2 is FQNEAQ. This CDR3 comprises 15 residues. J was trimmed by 5 bases and V by 5 bases; bases with no gene match: 10. CDR3 protein: CASSPGTGRIHEQYV. The CDR3 bases are TGTGCCAGCAGCCCGGGGACAGGGAGGATCCACGAGCAGTACGTC.

This sequence joins TRBV10-3 and TRBJ2-1, with TRBD2 identical over 8 bases. This CDR3 is 14 amino acids long. With V trimmed by 10 bases and J by 5 bases, 10 bases remained unmatched. Germline CDR1 and CDR2: ENHRY and SYGVKD. DNA for the CDR3: TGTGCCACCTCTAGGGAGCGGGAGCACAATGAGCAGTTCTTC. Its protein is CATSREREHNEQFF.